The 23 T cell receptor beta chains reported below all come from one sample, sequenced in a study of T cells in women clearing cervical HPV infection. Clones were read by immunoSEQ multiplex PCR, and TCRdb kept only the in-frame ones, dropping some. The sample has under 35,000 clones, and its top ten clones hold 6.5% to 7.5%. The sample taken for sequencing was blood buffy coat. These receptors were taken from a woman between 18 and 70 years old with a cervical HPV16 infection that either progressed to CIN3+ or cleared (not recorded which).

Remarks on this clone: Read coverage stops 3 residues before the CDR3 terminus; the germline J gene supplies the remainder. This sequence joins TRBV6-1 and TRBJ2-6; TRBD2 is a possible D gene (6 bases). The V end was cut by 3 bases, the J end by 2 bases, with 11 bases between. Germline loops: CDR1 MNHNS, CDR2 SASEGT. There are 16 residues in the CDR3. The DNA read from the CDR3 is TGTGCCAGCAGTGAGATAACGGGGGCTGGGGCCAACGTC. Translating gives CASSEITGAGANV. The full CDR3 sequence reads CASSEITGAGANVLTF.

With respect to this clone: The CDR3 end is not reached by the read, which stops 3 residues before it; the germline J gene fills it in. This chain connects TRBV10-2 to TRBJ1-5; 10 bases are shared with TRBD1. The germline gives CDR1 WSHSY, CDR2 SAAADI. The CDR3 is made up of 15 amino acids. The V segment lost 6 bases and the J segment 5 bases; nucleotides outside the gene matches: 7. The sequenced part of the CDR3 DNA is TGCGCCAGCAGGACGGGACAGGGGATGGATCAGCCC. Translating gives CASRTGQGMDQP. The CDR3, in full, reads CASRTGQGMDQPQHF.

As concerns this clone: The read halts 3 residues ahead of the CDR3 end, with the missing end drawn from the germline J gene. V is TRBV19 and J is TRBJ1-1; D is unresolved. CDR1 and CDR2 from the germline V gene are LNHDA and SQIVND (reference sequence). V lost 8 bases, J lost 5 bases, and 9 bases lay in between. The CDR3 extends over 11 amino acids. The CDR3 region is CASVGMTEAFF. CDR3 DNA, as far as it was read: TGTGCCAGTGTCGGTATGACTGAA.

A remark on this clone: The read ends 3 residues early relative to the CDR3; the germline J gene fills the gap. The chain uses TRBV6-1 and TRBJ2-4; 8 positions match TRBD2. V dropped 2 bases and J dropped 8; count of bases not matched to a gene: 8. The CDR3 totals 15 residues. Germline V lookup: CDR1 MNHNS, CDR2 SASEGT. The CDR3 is CASSETGGGGYIQYF. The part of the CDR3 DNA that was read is TGTGCCAGCAGTGAAACCGGCGGCGGGGGGTACATT.

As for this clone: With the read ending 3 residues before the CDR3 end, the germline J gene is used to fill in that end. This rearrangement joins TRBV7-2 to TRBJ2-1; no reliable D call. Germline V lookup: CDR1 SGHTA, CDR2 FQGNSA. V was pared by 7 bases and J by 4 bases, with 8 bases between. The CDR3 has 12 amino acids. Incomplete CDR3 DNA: TGTGCCAGCATCCCGACATACAATGAG. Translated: CASIPTYNE. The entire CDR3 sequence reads CASIPTYNEQFF.

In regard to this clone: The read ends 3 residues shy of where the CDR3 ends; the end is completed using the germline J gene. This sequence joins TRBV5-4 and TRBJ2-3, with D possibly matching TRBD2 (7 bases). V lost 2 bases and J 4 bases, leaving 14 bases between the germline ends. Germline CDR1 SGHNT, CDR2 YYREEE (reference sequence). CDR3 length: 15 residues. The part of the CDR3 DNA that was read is TGTGCCAGCAGCTTCGGTGGGGGGGCCGCAGATACG. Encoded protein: CASSFGGGAADT. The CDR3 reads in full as CASSFGGGAADTQYF.

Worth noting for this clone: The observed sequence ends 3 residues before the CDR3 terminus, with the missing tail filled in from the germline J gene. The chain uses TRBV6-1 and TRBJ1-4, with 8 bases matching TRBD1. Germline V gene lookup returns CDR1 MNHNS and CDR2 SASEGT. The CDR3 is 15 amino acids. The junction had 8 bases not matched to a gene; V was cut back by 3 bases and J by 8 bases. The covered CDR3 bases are TGTGCCAGCAGTGATTTGGCAGGGGGCCGGGAAAAA. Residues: CASSDLAGGREK. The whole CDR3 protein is CASSDLAGGREKLFF.

This CDR3 is CASFYNMNTEAFF. The sequenced CDR3 bases are TGTGCCAGCTTTTACAACATGAACACTGAA. The chain carries TRBV18 and TRBJ1-1; D is unresolved. The DNA ends 3 residues before the CDR3 does, and the rest of the CDR3 is filled in from the germline J gene. V shed 7 bases and J shed 0 bases, with 9 bases lying between them. This CDR3 contains 13 residues. The germline gives CDR1 KGHSH, CDR2 LQKENI. Drawing the rest from reference TRBV18 and TRBJ1-1, the complete variable domain is NAGVMQNPRHLVRRRGQEARLRCSPMKGHSHVYWYRQLPEEGLKFMVYLQKENIIDESGMPKERFSAEFPKEGPSILRIQQVVRGDSAAYFCASFYNMNTEAFFGQGTRLTVV.

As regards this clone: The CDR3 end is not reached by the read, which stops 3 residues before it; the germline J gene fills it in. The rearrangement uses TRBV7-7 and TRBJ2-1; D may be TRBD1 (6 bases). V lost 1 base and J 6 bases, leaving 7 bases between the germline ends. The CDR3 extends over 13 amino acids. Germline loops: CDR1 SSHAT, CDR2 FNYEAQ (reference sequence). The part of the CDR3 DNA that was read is TGTGCCAGCAGCTTAGGACAGGCCAATGAG. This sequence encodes CASSLGQANE. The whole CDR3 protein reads CASSLGQANEQFF.

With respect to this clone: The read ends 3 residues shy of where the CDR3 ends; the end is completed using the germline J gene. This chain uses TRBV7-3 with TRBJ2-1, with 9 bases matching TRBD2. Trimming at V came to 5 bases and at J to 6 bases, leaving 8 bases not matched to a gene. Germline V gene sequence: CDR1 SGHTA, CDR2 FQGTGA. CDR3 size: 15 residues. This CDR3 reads CASSKSGGLVNEQFF. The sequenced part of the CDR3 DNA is TGTGCCAGCAGCAAAAGCGGGGGGCTGGTCAATGAG.

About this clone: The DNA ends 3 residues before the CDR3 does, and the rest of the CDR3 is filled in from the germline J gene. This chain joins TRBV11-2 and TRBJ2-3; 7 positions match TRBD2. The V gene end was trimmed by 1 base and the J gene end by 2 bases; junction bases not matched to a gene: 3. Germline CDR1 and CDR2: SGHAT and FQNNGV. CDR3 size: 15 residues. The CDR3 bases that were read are TGTGCCAGCAGCTTAGGTGGGGGGGACACAGATACG. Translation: CASSLGGGDTDT. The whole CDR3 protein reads CASSLGGGDTDTQYF.

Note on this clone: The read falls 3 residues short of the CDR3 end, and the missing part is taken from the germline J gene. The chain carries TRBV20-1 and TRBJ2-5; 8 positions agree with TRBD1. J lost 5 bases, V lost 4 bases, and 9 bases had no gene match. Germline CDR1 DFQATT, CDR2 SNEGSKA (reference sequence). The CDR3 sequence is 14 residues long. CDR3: CSATPQGATETQYF. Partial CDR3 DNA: TGCAGTGCTACCCCCCAGGGGGCAACGGAGACC.

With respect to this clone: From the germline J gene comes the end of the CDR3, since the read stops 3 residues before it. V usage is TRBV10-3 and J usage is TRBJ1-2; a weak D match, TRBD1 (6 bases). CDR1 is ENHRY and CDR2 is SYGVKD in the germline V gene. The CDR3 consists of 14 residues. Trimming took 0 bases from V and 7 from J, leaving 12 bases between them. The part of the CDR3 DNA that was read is TGTGCCATCAGTGAGTCTACAGGGCATCGTGGC. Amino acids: CAISESTGHRG. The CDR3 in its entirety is CAISESTGHRGYTF.

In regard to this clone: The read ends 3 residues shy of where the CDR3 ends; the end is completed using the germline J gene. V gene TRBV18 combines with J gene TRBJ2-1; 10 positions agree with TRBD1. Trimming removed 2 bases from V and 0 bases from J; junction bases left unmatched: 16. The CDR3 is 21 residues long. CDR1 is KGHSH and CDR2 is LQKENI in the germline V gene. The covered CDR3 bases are TGTGCCAGCTCACCAATTGTAGGACAGGGGGGTTACTCTAGCTCCTACAATGAG. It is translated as CASSPIVGQGGYSSSYNE. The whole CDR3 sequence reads CASSPIVGQGGYSSSYNEQFF.

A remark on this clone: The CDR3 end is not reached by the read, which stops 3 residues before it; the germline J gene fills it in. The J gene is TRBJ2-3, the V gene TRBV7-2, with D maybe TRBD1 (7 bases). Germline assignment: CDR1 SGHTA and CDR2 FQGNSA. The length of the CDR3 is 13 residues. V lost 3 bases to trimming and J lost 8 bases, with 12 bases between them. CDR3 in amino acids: CASSLAQGGTQYF. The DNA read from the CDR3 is TGTGCCAGCAGCTTGGCTCAGGGGGGTACG. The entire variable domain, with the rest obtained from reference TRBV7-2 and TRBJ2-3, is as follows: GAGVSQSPSNKVTEKGKDVELRCDPISGHTALYWYRQSLGQGLEFLIYFQGNSAPDKSGLPSDRFSAERTGGSVSTLTIQRTQQEDSAVYLCASSLAQGGTQYFGPGTRLTVL.

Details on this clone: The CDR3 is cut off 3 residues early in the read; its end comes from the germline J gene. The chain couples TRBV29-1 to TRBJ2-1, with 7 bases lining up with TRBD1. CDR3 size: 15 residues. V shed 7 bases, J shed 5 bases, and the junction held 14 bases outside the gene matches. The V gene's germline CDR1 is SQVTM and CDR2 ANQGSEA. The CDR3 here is CSAASLDRSHNEQFF. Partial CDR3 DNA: TGCAGCGCCGCGAGTTTGGACAGGTCTCACAATGAG.

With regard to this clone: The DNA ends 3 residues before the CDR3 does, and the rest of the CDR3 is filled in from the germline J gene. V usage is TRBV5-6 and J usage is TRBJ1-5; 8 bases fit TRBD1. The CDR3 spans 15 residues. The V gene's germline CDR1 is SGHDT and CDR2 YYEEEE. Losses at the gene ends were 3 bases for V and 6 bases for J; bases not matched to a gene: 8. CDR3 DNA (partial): TGTGCCAGCAGCTACGGACAGGGTCTTGGTCAGCCC. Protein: CASSYGQGLGQP. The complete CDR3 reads CASSYGQGLGQPQHF.

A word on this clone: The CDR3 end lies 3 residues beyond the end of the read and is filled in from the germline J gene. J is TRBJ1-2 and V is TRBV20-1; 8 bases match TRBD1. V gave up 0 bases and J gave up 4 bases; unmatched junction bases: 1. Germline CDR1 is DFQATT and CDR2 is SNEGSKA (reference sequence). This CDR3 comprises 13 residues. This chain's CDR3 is CSARDDRGYGYTF. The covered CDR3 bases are TGCAGTGCTAGAGACGACAGGGGCTATGGC.

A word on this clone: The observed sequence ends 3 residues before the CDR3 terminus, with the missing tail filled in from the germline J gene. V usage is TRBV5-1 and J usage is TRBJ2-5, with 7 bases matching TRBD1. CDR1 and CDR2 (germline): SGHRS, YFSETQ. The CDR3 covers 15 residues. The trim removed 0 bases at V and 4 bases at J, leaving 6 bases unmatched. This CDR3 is CASSLEGGRRETQYF. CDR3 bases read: TGCGCCAGCAGCTTGGAAGGGGGCCGCCGAGAGACC.

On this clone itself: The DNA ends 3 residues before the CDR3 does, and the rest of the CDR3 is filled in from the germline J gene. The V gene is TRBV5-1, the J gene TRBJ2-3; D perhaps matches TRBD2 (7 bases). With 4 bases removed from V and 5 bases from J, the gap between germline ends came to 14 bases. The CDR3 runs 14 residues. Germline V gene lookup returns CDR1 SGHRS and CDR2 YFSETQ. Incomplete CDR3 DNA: TGCGCCAGCAGCCTTAGGGGGGGCGAAGATACG. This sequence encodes CASSLRGGEDT. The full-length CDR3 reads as CASSLRGGEDTQYF.

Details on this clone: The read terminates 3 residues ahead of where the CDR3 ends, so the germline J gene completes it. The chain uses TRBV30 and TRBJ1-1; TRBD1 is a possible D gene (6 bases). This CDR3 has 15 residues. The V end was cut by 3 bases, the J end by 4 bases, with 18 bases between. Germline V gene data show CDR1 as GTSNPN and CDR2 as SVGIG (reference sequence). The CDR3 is CAWRITGNVGTEAFF. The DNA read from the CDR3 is TGTGCCTGGAGGATAACAGGGAACGTGGGCACTGAA.

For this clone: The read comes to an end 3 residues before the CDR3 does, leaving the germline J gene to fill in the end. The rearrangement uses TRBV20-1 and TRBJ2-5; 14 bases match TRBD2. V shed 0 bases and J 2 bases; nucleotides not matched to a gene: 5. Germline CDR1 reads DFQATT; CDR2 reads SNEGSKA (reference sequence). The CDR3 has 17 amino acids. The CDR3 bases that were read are TGCAGTGCTAGAGATGATGGGACTAGCGGGGGACAAGAGACC. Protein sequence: CSARDDGTSGGQET. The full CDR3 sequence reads CSARDDGTSGGQETQYF.

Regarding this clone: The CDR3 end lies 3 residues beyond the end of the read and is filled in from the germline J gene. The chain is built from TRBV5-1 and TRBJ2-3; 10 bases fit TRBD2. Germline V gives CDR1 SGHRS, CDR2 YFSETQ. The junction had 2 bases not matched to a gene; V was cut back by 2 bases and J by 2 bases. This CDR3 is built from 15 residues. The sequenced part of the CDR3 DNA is TGCGCCAGCAGCTTTAGCGGGGGGTTCACAGATACG. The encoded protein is CASSFSGGFTDT. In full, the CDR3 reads CASSFSGGFTDTQYF.